This T cell receptor beta chain emerged from a study of blood T cell repertoires in COVID-19. Turning to the study itself: Samples representing acute and convalescent COVID-19 were sourced from the United States, Italy and Spain. In each case, the material was cDNA or gDNA derived from T cells, B-cell-depleted T cells, or PBMCs.

Looked up from germline, CDR1 is GTSNPN and CDR2 is SVGIG (reference sequence). The CDR3 has 13 residues. Trimming removed 4 bases at V and 3 bases at J, with 12 bases between. In the original processing: Amplification of reference gene primers was used by the study to estimate nucleated cell counts. Method: immunoSEQ multiplex PCR; TCRdb's copy keeps in-frame clones and lacks some. Clonal size and the V and J genes are those of that table, whereas D and trimming came from the DNA. The sample yields 60,000 to 85,000 clones, about nine tenths seen once. The source is a woman at least 80 years old with active or convalescent COVID-19. Sequenced sample: peripheral blood. The chain is built from TRBV30 and TRBJ1-1; the D is unclear. The CDR3 loop reads CAWKSHRDTEAFF. Written as DNA, the CDR3 is TGTGCCTGGAAATCCCATCGGGACACTGAAGCTTTCTTT.